This T cell receptor (beta chain) stems from a study of T cell clonality in common variable immunodeficiency. The study, taken as a whole, reports: Fewer deletions and N-nucleotide insertions were reportedly seen in common variable immunodeficiency TCR beta sequences. CVID subjects had higher TCRbeta clonality than healthy controls, most marked in about a third.

This clone was recorded a few times. Antigen specificity is unknown. The read comes to an end 3 residues before the CDR3 does, leaving the germline J gene to fill in the end. Caucasian heritage predominated among both patients and controls. All CVID subjects were on immunoglobulin replacement for at least one year. Blood came from CVID subjects not ill and not taking immunomodulatory or immunosuppressive medication. Germline CDR1 and CDR2: MNHEY and SVGEGT. This CDR3 has 13 residues. Deletions cut 2 bases from V and 6 bases from J, with 11 bases between. Generated by immunoSEQ multiplex PCR, the TCRdb table keeps only in-frame clones and is missing some. The record shows around 32,000 clones for this sample, with no singletons present.

The sequenced material came from peripheral blood mononuclear cells. The sequence derives from a human donor with common variable immunodeficiency. This chain uses TRBV6-2 or TRBV6-3 with TRBJ2-7; D is unclear. The part of the CDR3 DNA that was read is TGTGCCAGCAGTTACGATTCCTACAGCGAG. Encoded protein: CASSYDSYSE. The full CDR3 protein is CASSYDSYSEQYF.